These 7 T cell receptor beta chains came from one sample sequenced in a study of blood T cell repertoires in COVID-19. TCRdb's copy holds only in-frame clones and misses some; the assay was immunoSEQ multiplex PCR. The sample lists under 350,000 clones, 75% to 90% occurring once. The sample comprised peripheral blood. These receptor sequences come from an older woman with acute or convalescent COVID-19.

The chain is built from TRBV19 and TRBJ1-5; D is perhaps TRBD1 (6 bases). Between the trimmed V and J ends, which lost 5 bases and 3 bases, there was a span of 14 bases. The length of the CDR3 is 15 residues. The germline gives CDR1 LNHDA, CDR2 SQIVND (reference sequence). CDR3 in DNA: TGTGCCAGTAGTTGGGCGGACAGACTCAATCAGCCCCAGCATTTT. Translating gives CASSWADRLNQPQHF.

A few counts support this clone. The chain links TRBV29-1 to TRBJ1-1, with D hard to call. Per the germline V gene, CDR1 is SQVTM and CDR2 is ANQGSEA. Trimming left V 8 bases short and J 0 bases short, with 13 bases between. The CDR3 totals 13 residues. CDR3 nucleotide sequence: TGCAGCTCCCGGGCGGGTTTGAACACTGAAGCTTTCTTT. Translated: CSSRAGLNTEAFF.

The chain links TRBV2 to TRBJ2-1; weak D call: TRBD2 (6 bases). From germline, CDR1 is SNHLY and CDR2 FYNNEI. The CDR3 covers 13 residues. V was pared by 8 bases and J by 5 bases, with 13 bases between. The CDR3 sequence: CASVQEGNNEQFF. The CDR3 DNA follows: TGTGCCAGCGTACAGGAGGGCAACAATGAGCAGTTCTTC.

The chain links TRBV19 to TRBJ1-2, with 7 positions matching TRBD1. The V gene's germline CDR1 is LNHDA and CDR2 SQIVND (reference sequence). The CDR3 has 17 amino acids. V trimming: 3 bases; J trimming: 5 bases; junction bases outside the gene matches: 15. The CDR3 bases are TGTGCCAGTAGTATCACTATATCCGGGACAGCAAGGTATGGCTACACCTTC. Protein product: CASSITISGTARYGYTF. Together with reference TRBV19 and TRBJ1-2, the CDR3 gives the full variable domain: DGGITQSPKYLFRKEGQNVTLSCEQNLNHDAMYWYRQDPGQGLRLIYYSQIVNDFQKGDIAEGYSVSREKKESFPLTVTSAQKNPTAFYLCASSITISGTARYGYTFGSGTRLTVV.

This chain links TRBV29-1 with TRBJ1-2; no firm D call. The V end lost 7 bases, the J end lost 4 bases, and 10 bases lay between the germline ends. This CDR3 region has 11 residues. Looked up from germline, CDR1 is SQVTM and CDR2 is ANQGSEA. The CDR3 loop is CSARTGYGYTF. For the CDR3, the DNA is TGCAGCGCCAGGACTGGCTATGGCTACACCTTC.

This chain links TRBV5-1 with TRBJ2-5; 7 bases are a match to TRBD2. Per the germline V gene, CDR1 is SGHRS and CDR2 is YFSETQ. V dropped 0 bases and J dropped 5; count of bases not matched to a gene: 4. CDR3 length equals 14 residues. The chain's CDR3 is CASSLGLAGETQYF. The CDR3 DNA sequence: TGCGCCAGCAGCTTGGGACTAGCAGGGGAGACCCAGTACTTC.

This chain uses TRBV5-1 with TRBJ2-5; 11 positions match TRBD1. Germline CDR1 SGHRS, CDR2 YFSETQ. V lost 2 bases, J lost 5 bases, and 5 bases stayed unmatched. This CDR3 has 15 amino acids. The chain's CDR3 is CASSFRTGGGETQYF. Here the CDR3 DNA reads TGCGCCAGCAGCTTCCGGACAGGGGGCGGGGAGACCCAGTACTTC.